This T cell receptor (beta chain) was found in a study of cytomegalovirus exposure and HLA in healthy donors. In germline, CDR1 is ENHRY, CDR2 SYGVKD. The CDR3 spans 15 residues. The V end was cut by 3 bases, the J end by 4 bases, with 12 bases between. The PCR made use of 60 Vbeta and 13 Jbeta primers. Sequencing used immunoSEQ multiplex PCR; TCRdb keeps in-frame clones, though not all of them. Of approximately 300,000 clones listed, about four fifths are singletons. Sequenced sample: PBMCs. The chain recombines TRBV10-3 with TRBJ1-4; D gene unclear. The clonotype originates from a girl aged 2 to 10 in good health and CMV-seronegative. The CDR3 sequence: CAISDPAGVNEKLFF. CDR3 DNA sequence: TGTGCCATCAGTGATCCAGCGGGCGTTAATGAAAAACTGTTTTTT.